A selection of T cell receptor beta chains follows, all from one sample in a study of cytomegalovirus exposure and HLA in healthy donors. The method was immunoSEQ multiplex PCR; TCRdb's version includes in-frame clones alone and lacks a portion of them. The sample holds fewer than 200,000 clones, approximately 96% seen once. Sequencing was done on a sample of PBMCs. The receptors come from a woman aged 18-35 years in good health and CMV-seronegative. CDR3s include the opening cysteine and the closing phenylalanine or tryptophan. Fields, in order: CDR3 DNA, CDR3 protein, D gene, V gene, clone size, J gene. A D gene is named only where the DNA matches it firmly. Expanded clones are given a class, and other clones once, few, many or no size at all.

cdr3_nt: TGCGCCAGCAGCTCCCCGGGACCGGGAGAGGATACGCAGTATTTT
cdr3_aa: CASSSPGPGEDTQYF
d_call: NA
v_call: TRBV4-1
clone_size: NA
j_call: TRBJ2-3

cdr3_nt: TGTGCCAGCTCGCCGGGACAAGGATCTCCCTACGAGCAGTACTTC
cdr3_aa: CASSPGQGSPYEQYF
d_call: NA
v_call: TRBV6-6
clone_size: NA
j_call: TRBJ2-7

cdr3_nt: TGTGCCAGCTCACCAGTAGTGAACACTGAAGCTTTCTTT
cdr3_aa: CASSPVVNTEAFF
d_call: NA
v_call: TRBV18
clone_size: once
j_call: TRBJ1-1

cdr3_nt: TGTGCCAGCAGCTTTAGCGCTGGGTACGGCTACACCTTC
cdr3_aa: CASSFSAGYGYTF
d_call: NA
v_call: TRBV11-3
clone_size: NA
j_call: TRBJ1-2

cdr3_nt: TGTGCCAGCAGCTCCCGCCTCGGGAACACTGAAGCTTTCTTT
cdr3_aa: CASSSRLGNTEAFF
d_call: NA
v_call: TRBV5-8
clone_size: NA
j_call: TRBJ1-1

cdr3_nt: TGCGCCAGCAGCCATCAACCGGCCAGCGGGGGGGCCGGAGATACGCAGTATTTT
cdr3_aa: CASSHQPASGGAGDTQYF
d_call: TRBD2
v_call: TRBV4-1
clone_size: NA
j_call: TRBJ2-3

cdr3_nt: TGCGCCAGCAGCCAAGCCCCAGGTGAAAAACTGTTTTTT
cdr3_aa: CASSQAPGEKLFF
d_call: NA
v_call: TRBV4-1
clone_size: few
j_call: TRBJ1-4

cdr3_nt: TGTGCCAGCAGCTTGAGGGGGAAGGGATACACTGAAGCTTTCTTT
cdr3_aa: CASSLRGKGYTEAFF
d_call: NA
v_call: TRBV5-4
clone_size: NA
j_call: TRBJ1-1

cdr3_nt: TGTGCCAGCAGCTTAGTTTCAGGGGGCGCAGATGGCTACACCTTC
cdr3_aa: CASSLVSGGADGYTF
d_call: TRBD1
v_call: TRBV7-9
clone_size: once
j_call: TRBJ1-2

cdr3_nt: TGTGCCAGCAGCTACCCGGACAGGGGGCGGGAGACCCAGTACTTC
cdr3_aa: CASSYPDRGRETQYF
d_call: TRBD1
v_call: TRBV7-2
clone_size: NA
j_call: TRBJ2-5

cdr3_nt: TGTGCCTACTATAGCGGGGCCTACGAGCAGTACTTC
cdr3_aa: CAYYSGAYEQYF
d_call: TRBD2
v_call: TRBV30
clone_size: NA
j_call: TRBJ2-7